Below, 19 T cell receptor beta chains from the same sample are listed, as sequenced in a study of T cell responses to AZD1222 COVID-19 vaccine. Profiled with immunoSEQ multiplex PCR; TCRdb holds only in-frame clones, not every one. The sample holds 150,000 to 200,000 clones, 75% to 90% seen once. The sample consisted of peripheral blood, taken on day 0 of AZD1222 vaccination. These receptors all stem from an adult in good health.

Written as DNA, the CDR3 is TGTGCCAGCAGTTACGCGGGACTCAGTGTCTACGAGCAGTACTTC. Translated: CASSYAGLSVYEQYF. The rearrangement uses TRBV6-5 and TRBJ2-7; TRBD2 might be the D (6 bases). The CDR3 has 15 amino acids. In germline, CDR1 is MNHEY, CDR2 SVGAGI. The germline V and J ends were trimmed by 2 bases and 3 bases, with 14 bases remaining between them.

The chain combines TRBV27 with TRBJ1-6, with D perhaps matching TRBD1 (5 bases). The germline CDR1 and CDR2 sequences are MNHEY and SMNVEV (reference sequence). CDR3 length: 13 residues. The V end was cut by 5 bases, the J end by 10 bases, with 12 bases between. CDR3 residues: CASSPGPSSPLHF. The DNA of the CDR3 is TGTGCCAGCAGTCCGGGACCTTCCTCACCCCTCCACTTT.

The chain is built from TRBV7-9 and TRBJ1-3; 7 bases match TRBD1. Germline trimming cut 7 bases from V and 0 bases from J; bases unmatched to any gene: 12. Germline V gene sequence: CDR1 SEHNR, CDR2 FQNEAQ (reference sequence). This CDR3 contains 17 residues. CDR3 DNA: TGTGCCAGCACCACCGGAGGACAGGCCCTCTCTGGAAACACCATATATTTT. Translated, it gives CASTTGGQALSGNTIYF. The whole variable domain, filled in from reference TRBV7-9 and TRBJ1-3, reads DTGVSQNPRHKITKRGQNVTFRCDPISEHNRLYWYRQTLGQGPEFLTYFQNEAQLEKSRLLSDRFSAERPKGSFSTLEIQRTEQGDSAMYLCASTTGGQALSGNTIYFGEGSWLTVV.

This chain joins TRBV6-4 and TRBJ2-6; 7 nucleotides agree with TRBD2. The CDR3 totals 15 residues. CDR1 and CDR2 (germline): MRHNA, SNTAGT. With 6 bases clipped from V and 1 base from J, the junction kept 3 bases outside the gene matches. CDR3 in DNA: TGTGCCAGCAGGGGGAGGGGATCTGGGGCCAACGTCCTGACTTTC. It is translated as CASRGRGSGANVLTF.

The chain links TRBV6-2 or TRBV6-3 to TRBJ1-5, with D uncertain. The CDR3 runs 19 residues. V shed 2 bases and J shed 1 base, with 21 bases lying between them. The germline V gene encodes CDR1 MNHEY and CDR2 SVGEGT. The CDR3 protein is CASSYAWQADVTSNQPQHF. The DNA of the CDR3 is TGTGCCAGCAGTTACGCGTGGCAGGCCGACGTTACGAGCAATCAGCCCCAGCATTTT.

A note on this clone: Different DNA sequences within this sample yield the same CDR3. DNA of the CDR3: TGTGCCAGTAGTGGGACAGGGGGGACTCAGCCCCAGCATTTT. Translated, it gives CASSGTGGTQPQHF. V and J are TRBV19 and TRBJ1-5; 11 bases fit TRBD1. J lost 6 bases, V lost 5 bases, and 3 bases had no gene match. CDR3 length: 14 residues. Germline V gene data show CDR1 as LNHDA and CDR2 as SQIVND (reference sequence).

J is TRBJ1-2 and V is TRBV15; maybe TRBD1 (6 bases). CDR1 LNHNV and CDR2 YYDKDF come from the germline V gene (reference sequence). With 3 bases removed from V and 2 bases from J, the gap between germline ends came to 19 bases. The CDR3 extends over 17 amino acids. The CDR3 loop is CATSSSLDRARNYGYTF. The CDR3 DNA is TGTGCCACCAGCAGCTCATTGGACAGAGCCAGGAACTATGGCTACACCTTC.

This clone was seen once. V usage is TRBV2 and J usage is TRBJ1-5; TRBD1 aligns across 9 bases. There are 14 residues in the CDR3. Germline assignment: CDR1 SNHLY and CDR2 FYNNEI. The V and J ends lost 4 bases and 7 bases, in that order; junction bases with no gene match: 5. This chain's CDR3 is CASSATGGQQPQHF. The CDR3, as DNA: TGTGCCAGCAGTGCCACAGGGGGCCAGCAGCCCCAGCATTTT.

The rearrangement uses TRBV7-2 and TRBJ2-1; TRBD2 matches 8 bases. V was pared by 5 bases and J by 2 bases, with 8 bases of the junction left unmatched. The CDR3 sequence is 16 residues long. Germline V CDR1 and CDR2: SGHTA, FQGNSA. CDR3 protein: CASSPTGTRAYNEQFF. Here the CDR3 DNA reads TGTGCCAGCAGCCCGACCGGGACTAGAGCCTACAATGAGCAGTTCTTC.

This clone appeared a few times. The CDR3 spells CASSRNIYTGELFF. CDR3 DNA: TGTGCCAGCAGCCGGAATATATACACCGGGGAGCTGTTTTTT. The rearrangement uses TRBV7-3 and TRBJ2-2, with no clear D. V was trimmed by 5 bases and J by 3 bases, leaving 10 bases between them. This CDR3 contains 14 residues. The germline V gene encodes CDR1 SGHTA and CDR2 FQGTGA.

The chain recombines TRBV30 with TRBJ1-2; D uncertain. This CDR3 has 12 residues. Trimming removed 5 bases at V and 6 bases at J, with 13 bases between. Germline V CDR1 and CDR2: GTSNPN, SVGIG (reference sequence). CDR3 DNA: TGTGCCTGGGATCCCGGGCAGAATGGCTACACCTTC. Its translation: CAWDPGQNGYTF.

The chain uses TRBV11-2 and TRBJ2-3; 9 bases line up with TRBD2. CDR3 size: 20 residues. Germline V lookup: CDR1 SGHAT, CDR2 FQNNGV. V gave up 0 bases and J gave up 4 bases; unmatched junction bases: 17. CDR3 loop: CASSLDISLRASGVPDTQYF. CDR3 sequence (DNA): TGTGCCAGCAGCTTAGACATCTCCTTGCGCGCTAGCGGGGTTCCAGATACGCAGTATTTT.

This clone was counted between two and nine times. The chain links TRBV3-1 (or the pseudogene TRBV3-2) to TRBJ1-2; D remains ambiguous. The CDR3 has 14 amino acids. The V gene lost 4 bases and the J gene lost 0 bases, with 9 bases spanning the gap. Germline CDR1 and CDR2: LGHDT and YNNKEL (reference sequence). The DNA of the CDR3 is TGTGCCAGCAGCCCTGGGATATCTAACTATGGCTACACCTTC. Amino acid sequence: CASSPGISNYGYTF.

The V call is TRBV5-4, the J call TRBJ1-2, with D tentatively TRBD1 (6 bases). The CDR3 spans 14 residues. V was cut by 4 bases and J by 4 bases, with 14 bases left in between. Germline V gene lookup returns CDR1 SGHNT and CDR2 YYREEE (reference sequence). The CDR3 is CASSGGTMVYGYTF. In DNA, the CDR3 is TGTGCCAGCAGCGGGGGGACAATGGTCTATGGCTACACCTTC.

V usage is TRBV2 and J usage is TRBJ1-5; no definite D call. V gave up 5 bases and J gave up 2 bases, with 13 bases separating them. Per germline, CDR1 SNHLY and CDR2 FYNNEI. The CDR3 is made up of 15 amino acids. The CDR3 sequence: CASSFSWMGNQPQHF. In nucleotides, the CDR3 is TGTGCCAGCAGTTTTTCATGGATGGGCAATCAGCCCCAGCATTTT.

In DNA, the CDR3 is TGTGCCTGGAGTGAAAGGGGACATTTGCTTATGAACACTGAAGCTTTCTTT. Its protein product is CAWSERGHLLMNTEAFF. V usage is TRBV30 and J usage is TRBJ1-1; the D gene is possibly TRBD1 (6 bases). Germline V CDR1 and CDR2: GTSNPN, SVGIG (reference sequence). The CDR3 consists of 17 residues. Deletions cut 1 base from V and 0 bases from J, with 18 bases between. Full variable domain (missing parts from reference TRBV30 and TRBJ1-1): SQTIHQWPATLVQPVGSPLSLECTVEGTSNPNLYWYRQAAGRGLQLLFYSVGIGQISSEVPQNLSASRPQDRQFILSSKKLLLSDSGFYLCAWSERGHLLMNTEAFFGQGTRLTVV.

The rearrangement joins TRBV7-2 to TRBJ2-7; unclear D gene. CDR3 size: 16 residues. Germline loops: CDR1 SGHTA, CDR2 FQGNSA. The ends were cut back, 5 bases at V and 0 bases at J, with 17 bases in the middle. CDR3 nucleotides: TGTGCCAGCAGCGCCGCAGGTTACATCTTCTCCTACGAGCAGTACTTC. Amino acid sequence: CASSAAGYIFSYEQYF.

The CDR3 here is CASSYEGYGYTF. The CDR3 coding sequence is TGTGCCAGCAGTTATGAGGGCTATGGCTACACCTTC. The chain is built from TRBV28 and TRBJ1-2; D is undetermined. Deletions cut 4 bases from V and 4 bases from J, with 7 bases between. This CDR3 has 12 amino acids. Germline assignment: CDR1 MDHEN and CDR2 SYDVKM.

This chain links TRBV19 with TRBJ2-5; 7 bases align to TRBD2. In germline, CDR1 is LNHDA, CDR2 SQIVND (reference sequence). The CDR3 is 14 amino acids. V shed 5 bases, J shed 2 bases, and the junction held 5 bases outside the gene matches. Here the CDR3 DNA reads TGTGCCAGTAGTTTACTAGCGAGTCAAGAGACCCAGTACTTC. Protein: CASSLLASQETQYF.